The T cell receptor (beta chain) under discussion was sequenced for a study of control samples from healthy donors and cancer patients. Profiled with immunoSEQ multiplex PCR; TCRdb holds only in-frame clones, not every one. The sample has about 190,000 clones; about 89% are singletons. V dropped 2 bases and J dropped 6 bases, with 10 bases sitting between them. This CDR3 comprises 13 residues. CDR1 MDHEN and CDR2 SYDVKM come from the germline V gene. V is TRBV28 and J is TRBJ1-2; D is possibly TRBD1 (6 bases). The sequencing input was blood. The clonotype comes from a man aged 30 to 39 in good health. Written as DNA, the CDR3 is TGTGCCAGCAGTTTACGGGCAGGGGATGGCTACACCTTC. This translates into CASSLRAGDGYTF.